This T cell receptor beta chain comes out of a study of blood T cell repertoires in COVID-19. Whole-study context: Acute and convalescent COVID-19 specimens originated in the United States, Italy and Spain. T cells, B-cell-depleted T cells, or PBMCs supplied cDNA or gDNA.

The CDR3 is 14 residues long. V lost 7 bases and J lost 2; bases outside the gene matches: 7. CDR1 and CDR2 (germline): SGHRS, YFSETQ. Authors' methods: Reference gene primer amplification yielded estimated nucleated cell counts. Profiling relied on immunoSEQ multiplex PCR, and the TCRdb table lists in-frame clones only, not all of them. V and J calls and clone size are copied from that table; D and trimming were computed from the DNA. Of some 70,000 clones in the sample, 85% to 90% were seen once. The sequence was obtained from a man in his fifties with active COVID-19. The sample consisted of peripheral blood. This chain links TRBV5-1 with TRBJ2-7; 9 nucleotides agree with TRBD1. For the CDR3, the DNA is TGCGCCAGCCGGGGAGGGACAGGGCCCTACGAGCAGTACTTC. Amino acid sequence: CASRGGTGPYEQYF.